Described below is a single T cell receptor beta chain sequence and its context. Its antigen is still unknown. The germline gives CDR1 DFQATT, CDR2 SNEGSKA (reference sequence). V gave up 0 bases and J gave up 5 bases; unmatched junction bases: 8. The CDR3 loop spans 15 amino acids. Unique-molecular-identifier-tagged TCR beta cDNA libraries were used. TCRdb fed the PCR reads into MiXCR, producing one record per CDR3 protein. The table includes roughly 570,000 distinct CDR3 sequences, around 34% detected once. The data originate from a study of post-analysis software for immune sequencing data. Across the study: Relapsing-remitting, secondary progressive and progressive-relapsing courses of multiple sclerosis were included. Regarding the study as a whole: Among about 5 TRBV segments more frequent in patients than controls were TRBV5-6, TRBV5-1 and TRBV20-1.

The genes are TRBV20-1 and TRBJ2-5, with 8 bases fitting TRBD2. This clonotype originated in a girl between 2 and 17 years old with multiple sclerosis. The sample was blood. In DNA, the CDR3 is TGCAGTGCTAGAGATTTCGGGACTAGAGACGAGACCCAGTACTTC. It codes for CSARDFGTRDETQYF.